The rows below give T cell receptor beta chains drawn from one sample of a study of siplizumab effects on memory and regulatory T cells. Repertoires were generated with immunoSEQ multiplex PCR, while TCRdb's copy carries only in-frame clones and drops some. The table lists about 82,000 clones, 87% of them singletons, with 1.5% to 1.7% in the top ten. The specimen was Tregs sorted from blood. Source of these receptors: a human donor in good health. The CDR3 runs from the conserved cysteine through the conserved F or W. The order of the fields is V gene, J gene, clone size, D gene, CDR3 DNA, CDR3 protein. D genes are given only for firm matches. Not every row has a clone size; where given, it reads once, few, many or a size class.

TRBV4-3	TRBJ2-6	NA	NA	TGCGCCAGCAGCCAAGATGGACGTGCAGGGGCCAACGTCCTGACTTTC	CASSQDGRAGANVLTF
TRBV7-9	TRBJ1-1	few	NA	TGTGCCAGCAGTCAGACGGTTAACACTGAAGCTTTCTTT	CASSQTVNTEAFF
TRBV19	TRBJ1-5	NA	NA	TGTGCCAGTACCTTCATGGGAAGTAGCAATCAGCCCCAGCATTTT	CASTFMGSSNQPQHF
TRBV10-1	TRBJ2-5	NA	NA	TGCGCCAGCAGTGAGAGTCCCGGGGGCGGAGAGACCCAGTACTTC	CASSESPGGGETQYF
TRBV7-8	TRBJ2-3	once	NA	TGTGCCAGCAGCCAAGTAGTTACCTTAACATTGGCAGATACGCAGTATTTT	CASSQVVTLTLADTQYF
TRBV29-1	TRBJ1-2	NA	TRBD1	TGCAGCGTTGACCAGGGACAGGGTTCGGGCTACACCTTC	CSVDQGQGSGYTF
TRBV28	TRBJ1-5	few	NA	TGTGCCAGCAGGTCCCATGTGGGGAATCAGCCCCAGCATTTT	CASRSHVGNQPQHF
TRBV6-1	TRBJ2-7	NA	NA	TGTGCCAGCAGTTTTCTCCCGGGACTTACCTACGAGCAGTACTTC	CASSFLPGLTYEQYF
TRBV27	TRBJ1-6	NA	TRBD1	TGTGCCAGCAGTTCCCCCAGGGGGCAGGGGAGGGGAATATCGATCTCACCCCTCCACTTT	CASSSPRGQGRGISISPLHF
TRBV6-5	TRBJ2-1	NA	NA	TGTGCCAGTAGAAGGAACTGGCGTTCCTACAATGAGCAGTTCTTC	CASRRNWRSYNEQFF
TRBV5-1	TRBJ2-7	once	NA	TGCGCCAGCAGCTTGCAATCCATCTACGAGCAGTACTTC	CASSLQSIYEQYF
TRBV2	TRBJ1-4	NA	NA	TGTGCCAGCAGAGGGCAGTGGGGGCGCGGGGAAAAACTGTTTTTT	CASRGQWGRGEKLFF
TRBV27	TRBJ1-1	NA	TRBD1	TGTGCCAGCAGTCCGCAATTACAGGGGTGGGGCACTGAAGCTTTCTTT	CASSPQLQGWGTEAFF
TRBV18	TRBJ2-7	NA	NA	TGTGCCAGCTCACCAGGGTTCGCCTCCTACGAGCAGTACTTC	CASSPGFASYEQYF
TRBV4-2	TRBJ2-1	NA	NA	TGTGCCAGCAGCCAAGAACGGTACAATGAGCAGTTCTTC	CASSQERYNEQFF
TRBV28	TRBJ1-2	NA	NA	TGTGCCAGCAGATCGGACGCGGGCTATGGCTACACCTTC	CASRSDAGYGYTF